Listed below are T cell receptor beta chains from one sample, sequenced in a study of blood T cell repertoires in COVID-19. Libraries were prepared by immunoSEQ multiplex PCR; TCRdb keeps only in-frame clonotypes and omits some of them. The sample has about 32,000 clones, approximately 93% seen once. Sequencing used peripheral blood. The receptors derive from a male donor with active COVID-19. CDR3s include the opening cysteine and the closing phenylalanine or tryptophan. A D gene is named only where the DNA matches it firmly. Some rows have no size entry. The others give once, few or many, or a class for an expanded clone.

J | D | size | V | DNA | CDR3
TRBJ1-2 | NA | once | TRBV9 | TGTGCCAGCAGCCCCCGCCCGGTCGGGGTTTTTTCCTATGGCTACACCTTC | CASSPRPVGVFSYGYTF
TRBJ1-4 | TRBD1 | NA | TRBV19 | TGTGCCAGCGCTCGACAGGGGGCGGTTGAAAAACTGTTTTTT | CASARQGAVEKLFF
TRBJ2-3 | TRBD2 | NA | TRBV18 | TGTGCCAGCTCACCACCTGGCGGGGGAGGCGATACGCAGTATTTT | CASSPPGGGGDTQYF
TRBJ1-1 | NA | NA | TRBV7-2 | TGTGCCAGCAGCTTAAAATCTTATGGGCCAACCCTGAACACTGAAGCTTTCTTT | CASSLKSYGPTLNTEAFF
TRBJ1-3 | NA | NA | TRBV6-5 | TGTGCCAGCAGGGGAGCAGGGACAGGAAACACCATATATTTT | CASRGAGTGNTIYF
TRBJ2-7 | TRBD1 | NA | TRBV6-5 | TGTGCCAGCAGACGACAGGGACGGCCCTACGAGCAGTACTTC | CASRRQGRPYEQYF
TRBJ2-1 | NA | NA | TRBV1 | TGCACCAGCAGCCAAGCCCCGAGACTAGCGGCGAGGGTCCATGAGCAGTTCTTC | CTSSQAPRLAARVHEQFF
TRBJ2-7 | TRBD1 | NA | TRBV3-1/TRBV3-2 | TGTGCCAGCAGCCAAGACCGGACAGGGGGACAGCAGTACTTC | CASSQDRTGGQQYF
TRBJ1-2 | NA | NA | TRBV7-2 | TGTGCCAGCAGCTTAGAGAGGGTCGAGCAGGCGTCTCTGGGCTACACCTTC | CASSLERVEQASLGYTF
TRBJ1-1 | TRBD1 | NA | TRBV18 | TGTGCCAGCTCACCGGGACAGGGGGCGAACACTGAAGCTTTCTTT | CASSPGQGANTEAFF
TRBJ1-5 | NA | NA | TRBV5-4 | TGTGCCAGCAGCTTTAGCCGGGGGAGTCAGCCCCAGCATTTT | CASSFSRGSQPQHF
TRBJ1-6 | TRBD1 | NA | TRBV7-2 | TGTGCCAGCAGCTCAGGGGACAGGGTATCTTCACCCCTCCACTTT | CASSSGDRVSSPLHF
TRBJ2-2 | NA | NA | TRBV4-3 | TGCGCCAGCAGCCAAGTGGAGGCGAACACCGGGGAGCTGTTTTTT | CASSQVEANTGELFF
TRBJ1-5 | NA | NA | TRBV7-2 | TGTGCCAGCAGCAAGAAAGGCTTCGGGGATCAGCCCCAGCATTTT | CASSKKGFGDQPQHF
TRBJ2-1 | TRBD2 | NA | TRBV7-9 | TGTGCCAGCAGCTATTCACCGGGACTAGCATACAATGAGCAGTTCTTC | CASSYSPGLAYNEQFF
TRBJ1-2 | TRBD1 | NA | TRBV7-9 | TGTGCCAGCAGCTTAAAGGGACAGGGAAACTATGGCTACACCTTC | CASSLKGQGNYGYTF
TRBJ1-1 | NA | NA | TRBV19 | TGTGCCAGTAGTATAGATCGCCCCCGGCCCTCAAGGGGCACTGAAGCTTTCTTT | CASSIDRPRPSRGTEAFF
TRBJ1-4 | TRBD1 | NA | TRBV19 | TGTGCCAGTAGTGCCAGGACAGGGTGGGCAACTAATGAAAAACTGTTTTTT | CASSARTGWATNEKLFF
TRBJ1-4 | TRBD1 | NA | TRBV7-9 | TGTGCCAGCAGCAAATGGACAGGGACAACTAATGAAAAACTGTTTTTT | CASSKWTGTTNEKLFF
TRBJ1-2 | TRBD1 | NA | TRBV2 | TGTGCCAGCGTCTTTTCCAGGACAGGGAAAGATGGCTACACCTTC | CASVFSRTGKDGYTF
TRBJ1-2 | TRBD1 | NA | TRBV5-5 | TGTGCCAGCAGCTTGTCCGGGACAGTTAATTATGGCTACACCTTC | CASSLSGTVNYGYTF
TRBJ1-1 | NA | NA | TRBV7-8 | TGTGCCAGCAGCCACGGGACAAAAAACACTGAAGCTTTCTTT | CASSHGTKNTEAFF
TRBJ1-6 | NA | NA | TRBV6-4 | TGTGCCAGCAAGGTCAGGCCTAAGTGGTCACCCCTCCACTTT | CASKVRPKWSPLHF
TRBJ2-1 | TRBD2 | NA | TRBV5-1 | TGCGCCAGCACAACCGGGACTAGCAATGAGCAGTTCTTC | CASTTGTSNEQFF
TRBJ2-3 | TRBD2 | NA | TRBV7-2 | TGTGCCAGCACTCCTAGAGGCGGGGGGGCCCCAGATACGCAGTATTTT | CASTPRGGGAPDTQYF
TRBJ2-1 | NA | NA | TRBV29-1 | TGCAGCGTTGAACCGACAGAACTTAATGAGCAGTTCTTC | CSVEPTELNEQFF
TRBJ2-1 | NA | NA | TRBV21-1 | TGTGCCAGCAGCAAAGTCCCTAGCGGGCGAGAGCAGTTCTTC | CASSKVPSGREQFF